The source of this T cell receptor beta chain is a study of regulatory T cells in long-lasting Graves disease. iRepertoire HTBI primers and Arm-PCR of CDR3 regions built TCR beta libraries. MiXCR, applied by TCRdb to the multiplex PCR reads, yields one record per CDR3 protein. The sample records approximately 360,000 distinct CDR3 sequences, about 11% being singletons. Time point of the sample: newly diagnosed GD, antithyroid drugs for less than 3 months. PBMC RNA was the source of the TCR library. Patient provenance is recorded as an endocrinology department in Xi'an, China. EDTA tubes held about 9.7 milliliters of peripheral blood from each patient. This clonotype has at least ten counts. The antigen is unknown. Study conclusions and caveats: Favored usage of TRBV28, TRBJ1-2 and TRBJ2-5 was recorded in persistent disease.

The CDR3 has 16 amino acids. Germline V lookup: CDR1 SGHNT, CDR2 YYREEE (reference sequence). The V and J ends lost 4 bases and 5 bases respectively, with 21 bases between them. These data also featured in a second study, about T cells in Graves' hyperthyroidism and ophthalmopathy.

This specimen was peripheral blood mononuclear cells (PBMCs), taken at new diagnosis, from a patient treated with antithyroid drugs. The sequence was collected from a woman between 18 and 30 years old with Graves disease. This sequence joins TRBV5-4 and TRBJ2-5; D possibly matches TRBD1 or TRBD2 (5 bases each). The CDR3 nucleotides read TGTGCCAGCAGCGTGGGGGTCCCCGCCCTCAAGGAGACCCAGTACTTC. The encoded protein is CASSVGVPALKETQYF.